Shown below are 26 T cell receptor beta chains from a single sample sequenced in a study of beta chain features in type 1 diabetes (dated by TCRdb to the late 2010s). Library prep was done by the immunoSEQ multiplex PCR assay. All of the isolated RNA was reverse transcribed with the High Capacity cDNA Reverse Transcription Kit, so expressed TCRB transcripts were sequenced. TCRdb re-hosts the immuneACCESS table, in-frame sequences only. Its copies lack some clones; in the studies checked, an unresolved V gene accounts for under half of them, and the cause for the rest is not known. In this sample the table shows hundreds of thousands of clones, roughly 12% of which occur a single time. The ten top clones hold 0.015% to 0.02% of the sample. The sequencing input was naive CD4+ T cells from blood. Per the publication, the cell subset or site label means: true naive CD4+ T cells. The receptors derive from a man younger than 30 in good health.

This chain uses TRBV10-3 with TRBJ1-6, with no clear D. The germline V gene has CDR1 ENHRY and CDR2 SYGVKD. Trimming took 0 bases from V and 7 from J, leaving 10 bases between them. The CDR3 totals 15 residues. CDR3 sequence (DNA): TGTGCCATCAGTGAGTCCGTCCACCTAAATTCACCCCTCCACTTT. It is translated as CAISESVHLNSPLHF.

In this sample, this clone turned up a few times. J is TRBJ1-1 and V is TRBV9; tentatively, D is TRBD1 (6 bases). V lost 0 bases to trimming and J lost 5 bases, with 11 bases between them. This CDR3 comprises 14 residues. Germline CDR1 and CDR2: SGDLS and YYNGEE. CDR3 residues: CASSVAQGGTEAFF. CDR3 bases: TGTGCCAGCAGCGTAGCACAGGGAGGGACTGAAGCTTTCTTT.

This clone has a handful of counts. The chain joins TRBV4-2 to TRBJ2-2; 7 nucleotides line up with TRBD2. Trimming took 4 bases from V and 7 from J; bases not matched to a gene: 3. CDR3 length equals 13 residues. Germline loops: CDR1 LGHNA, CDR2 YNFKEQ. This CDR3 reads CASSPPGGGELFF. CDR3 DNA: TGTGCCAGCAGCCCTCCGGGGGGCGGGGAGCTGTTTTTT.

The V and J genes are TRBV28 and TRBJ2-7, with D unresolved. The V gene lost 8 bases and the J gene lost 5 bases, with 19 bases spanning the gap. From germline, CDR1 is MDHEN and CDR2 SYDVKM. This CDR3 is built from 14 residues. CDR3 region: CASSTLSRGNEQYF. CDR3 coding DNA: TGTGCCAGCTCTACCCTGTCCCGAGGTAACGAGCAGTACTTC.

This clone was counted between two and nine times. The chain recombines TRBV9 with TRBJ2-3, with 11 positions matching TRBD2. CDR1 and CDR2 from the germline V gene are SGDLS and YYNGEE. Losses at the gene ends were 3 bases for V and 1 base for J; bases not matched to a gene: 1. The length of the CDR3 is 15 residues. The CDR3 sequence is CASSATSGGTDTQYF. The CDR3 nucleotides read TGTGCCAGCAGCGCGACTAGCGGGGGCACAGATACGCAGTATTTT.

This sequence joins TRBV10-3 and TRBJ1-2; 9 positions agree with TRBD1. CDR3 size: 15 residues. Losses at the gene ends were 8 bases for V and 4 bases for J; bases not matched to a gene: 11. Germline V gene lookup returns CDR1 ENHRY and CDR2 SYGVKD. CDR3 loop: CAIGFTGGASYGYTF. The CDR3 nucleotides read TGTGCCATCGGGTTCACAGGGGGCGCGAGCTATGGCTACACCTTC.

The J gene is TRBJ2-3, the V gene TRBV4-3; D is uncertain. CDR1 LGHNA and CDR2 YSLEER come from the germline V gene. CDR3 length: 16 residues. The V end lost 1 base, the J end lost 4 bases, and 15 bases lay between the germline ends. In DNA, the CDR3 is TGCGCCAGCAGCCAAGTAGCCCCTCACATTGCAGATACGCAGTATTTT. This gives the protein CASSQVAPHIADTQYF.

V is TRBV5-1 and J is TRBJ2-2, with 7 positions matching TRBD2. This CDR3 has 16 amino acids. Germline V gene lookup returns CDR1 SGHRS and CDR2 YFSETQ. V gave up 4 bases and J gave up 7 bases; unmatched junction bases: 13. The chain's CDR3 is CASSNPSSGEVGELFF. The CDR3 DNA is TGCGCCAGCAGCAATCCGTCCAGCGGGGAAGTCGGGGAGCTGTTTTTT.

This chain links TRBV28 with TRBJ2-7; D uncertain. The V gene lost 2 bases and the J gene lost 4 bases, with 9 bases spanning the gap. Germline values: CDR1 MDHEN, CDR2 SYDVKM. The CDR3 is made up of 13 amino acids. This chain's CDR3 is CASSLNTPYEQYF. The CDR3 nucleotides read TGTGCCAGCAGTTTAAATACTCCTTACGAGCAGTACTTC.

Notes on this clone: The junction shows a germline mismatch at one end, possibly a read error. The rearrangement joins TRBV28 to TRBJ2-1; 12 bases match TRBD2. This CDR3 comprises 15 residues. The germline gives CDR1 MDHEN, CDR2 SYDVKM. CDR3 in DNA: TGTGCCAGCAGAACCTCGGGACTAGCGGGCGATGAGGAGTTCTTC. Amino acid sequence: CASRTSGLAGDEEFF.

Notes on this clone: One end of the junction fails to match germline, which may point to a read error. The chain recombines TRBV7-7 with TRBJ2-2; D is unclear. Germline V CDR1 and CDR2: SSHAT, FNYEAQ (reference sequence). CDR3 length: 14 amino acids. The DNA of the CDR3 is TGTGCTAGCAGCTCAAACCTCGCGGACGGGGAGCTGTTTTTT. This gives the protein CASSSNLADGELFF. The whole variable domain, filled in from reference TRBV7-7 and TRBJ2-2, reads GAGVSQSPRYKVTKRGQDVTLRCDPISSHATLYWYQQALGQGPEFLTYFNYEAQPDKSGLPSDRFSAERPEGSISTLTIQRTEQRDSAMYRCASSSNLADGELFFGEGSRLTVL.

As for this clone: Other DNA sequences within the sample encode an identical CDR3. This CDR3 reads CAWSVRGSRETQYF. DNA for the CDR3: TGTGCCTGGAGTGTTCGGGGTAGTCGGGAGACCCAGTACTTC. The chain is built from TRBV30 and TRBJ2-5; D is possibly TRBD2 (5 bases). Germline V gene lookup returns CDR1 GTSNPN and CDR2 SVGIG (reference sequence). The CDR3 loop spans 14 amino acids. V lost 0 bases and J 5 bases, leaving 13 bases between the germline ends.

This clone was observed a few times. This rearrangement joins TRBV7-9 to TRBJ2-2, with D tentatively TRBD1 (5 bases). CDR1 is SEHNR, CDR2 FQNEAQ, per germline (reference sequence). Trimming stripped 5 bases from V and 3 bases from J, with 13 bases between. The CDR3 length is 15 residues. The CDR3, as DNA: TGTGCCAGCAGCCCCCAGGGATCGGACACCGGGGAGCTGTTTTTT. Protein product: CASSPQGSDTGELFF.

This clone was counted between two and nine times. V and J are TRBV18 and TRBJ1-1, with D uncertain. Germline-derived CDR1 and CDR2 are KGHSH and LQKENI. Trimming took 2 bases from V and 0 from J, leaving 7 bases between them. The CDR3 covers 14 residues. The CDR3 here is CASSPSGLNTEAFF. CDR3 nucleotides: TGTGCCAGCTCACCAAGCGGTCTGAACACTGAAGCTTTCTTT.

This clone turned up a few times. The gene calls are TRBV20-1 and TRBJ2-7; tentative D call: TRBD1 (6 bases). The CDR3 length is 11 residues. Germline V CDR1 and CDR2: DFQATT, SNEGSKA (reference sequence). With 6 bases removed from V and 3 bases from J, the gap between germline ends came to 9 bases. In DNA, the CDR3 is TGCAGTGCCGGACAGTTCTACGAGCAGTACTTC. Protein product: CSAGQFYEQYF.

This clone has a handful of counts. The CDR3 here is CASSPPGLRGNEQFF. The CDR3 nucleotides read TGTGCCAGCAGCCCTCCGGGACTCCGGGGGAATGAGCAGTTCTTC. This sequence joins TRBV7-2 and TRBJ2-1; a weak D match, TRBD2 (6 bases). CDR3 length: 15 residues. V was trimmed by 5 bases and J by 7 bases, leaving 18 bases between them. Germline lookup yields CDR1 SGHTA and CDR2 FQGNSA.

The chain recombines TRBV27 with TRBJ2-7; 7 bases are shared with TRBD1. In germline, CDR1 is MNHEY, CDR2 SMNVEV (reference sequence). The J segment lost 1 base and the V segment lost 5 bases, leaving 8 bases of the junction unmatched. The CDR3 consists of 15 residues. Written as DNA, the CDR3 is TGTGCCAGCAGTACTCAGACAGGGTGGTCCTACGAGCAGTACTTC. This translates into CASSTQTGWSYEQYF.

The chain combines TRBV4-3 with TRBJ2-3, with D perhaps TRBD2 (5 bases). Trimming left V 1 base short and J 5 bases short, with 13 bases between. The CDR3 contains 15 residues. Per the germline V gene, CDR1 is LGHNA and CDR2 is YSLEER. The CDR3 protein is CASSQVGFRGDTQYF. The DNA of the CDR3 is TGCGCCAGCAGCCAAGTTGGGTTCCGGGGAGATACGCAGTATTTT.

This rearrangement joins TRBV7-9 to TRBJ1-3; TRBD1 aligns across 10 bases. This CDR3 is built from 17 residues. Germline V CDR1 and CDR2: SEHNR, FQNEAQ (reference sequence). The ends lost 5 bases at V and 5 bases at J; junction bases unmatched: 12. The CDR3 nucleotides are TGTGCCAGCAGCCACGACCGGGACAGGGGATGGAGAAACACCATATATTTT. Amino acids: CASSHDRDRGWRNTIYF. Together with reference TRBV7-9 and TRBJ1-3, the CDR3 gives the full variable domain: DTGVSQNPRHKITKRGQNVTFRCDPISEHNRLYWYRQTLGQGPEFLTYFQNEAQLEKSRLLSDRFSAERPKGSFSTLEIQRTEQGDSAMYLCASSHDRDRGWRNTIYFGEGSWLTVV.

V usage is TRBV10-3 and J usage is TRBJ1-2, with a tentative D call TRBD1 (6 bases). In germline, CDR1 is ENHRY, CDR2 SYGVKD. The CDR3 consists of 14 residues. The germline V and J ends were trimmed by 6 bases and 4 bases, with 15 bases remaining between them. CDR3 bases: TGTGCCATCAGCGTCGACAGGACCTCCTATGGCTACACCTTC. Encoded protein: CAISVDRTSYGYTF.

This rearrangement joins TRBV4-2 to TRBJ1-2; D gene ambiguous. Germline-derived CDR1 and CDR2 are LGHNA and YNFKEQ. The CDR3 has 14 residues. V was clipped by 0 bases and J by 1 base, with 6 bases between them. The CDR3 nucleotides are TGTGCCAGCAGCCAAGATACAGATAACTATGGCTACACCTTC. Residues: CASSQDTDNYGYTF.

The chain uses TRBV9 and TRBJ2-1, with 9 positions matching TRBD2. V gave up 3 bases and J gave up 1 base; unmatched junction bases: 2. CDR3 length: 15 residues. The germline V gene has CDR1 SGDLS and CDR2 YYNGEE. CDR3 protein: CASSATSGSYNEQFF. DNA for the CDR3: TGTGCCAGCAGCGCCACTAGCGGGTCCTACAATGAGCAGTTCTTC. Filled out from reference TRBV9 and TRBJ2-1, the complete variable domain reads DSGVTQTPKHLITATGQRVTLRCSPRSGDLSVYWYQQSLDQGLQFLIQYYNGEERAKGNILERFSAQQFPDLHSELNLSSLELGDSALYFCASSATSGSYNEQFFGPGTRLTVL.

The J gene is TRBJ2-7, the V gene TRBV7-2; D ambiguous. This CDR3 region has 16 residues. Germline V gene data show CDR1 as SGHTA and CDR2 as FQGNSA. V was cut by 5 bases and J by 0 bases, with 17 bases left in between. CDR3 loop: CASSERRARSSYEQYF. CDR3 nucleotides: TGTGCCAGCAGCGAGCGACGTGCGAGGAGCTCCTACGAGCAGTACTTC. The variable domain in full, with the rest retrieved from reference TRBV7-2 and TRBJ2-7, is GAGVSQSPSNKVTEKGKDVELRCDPISGHTALYWYRQSLGQGLEFLIYFQGNSAPDKSGLPSDRFSAERTGGSVSTLTIQRTQQEDSAVYLCASSERRARSSYEQYFGPGTRLTVT.

J is TRBJ2-3 and V is TRBV15, with 7 bases identical to TRBD2. V shed 0 bases and J 5 bases; nucleotides not matched to a gene: 8. The germline V gene encodes CDR1 LNHNV and CDR2 YYDKDF (reference sequence). The CDR3 runs to 16 residues. CDR3 amino acids: CATSRDRRREVDTQYF. Here the CDR3 DNA reads TGTGCCACCAGCAGAGATAGACGTCGGGAGGTAGATACGCAGTATTTT.

This clone was seen a handful of times. The chain couples TRBV30 to TRBJ2-3; D possibly corresponds to TRBD2 (7 bases). Germline V CDR1 and CDR2: GTSNPN, SVGIG (reference sequence). The germline V and J ends were trimmed by 3 bases and 0 bases, with 10 bases remaining between them. CDR3 length: 14 residues. In DNA, the CDR3 is TGTGCCTGGAGCCGGGGGGCGAGCACAGATACGCAGTATTTT. As protein: CAWSRGASTDTQYF.

This rearrangement joins TRBV27 to TRBJ1-1, with D uncertain. V dropped 9 bases and J dropped 4 bases, with 18 bases sitting between them. Germline lookup yields CDR1 MNHEY and CDR2 SMNVEV (reference sequence). The CDR3 loop spans 14 amino acids. The CDR3 coding sequence is TGTGCCAGTTCCGGAGCCCTGGGAGGCACTGAAGCTTTCTTT. Its translation is CASSGALGGTEAFF.